This passage covers 20 T cell receptor beta chains from one sample sequenced in a study of PD-1 blockade in classical Hodgkin lymphoma. Assay used: immunoSEQ multiplex PCR; TCRdb lists only in-frame clones, some missing. The sample consists of approximately 100,000 clones, approximately 90% of them appearing once. In every patient, relapse followed autologous stem cell transplantation, while exposure to brentuximab vedotin differed. The sequencing used peripheral blood mononuclear cells (PBMCs), collected before the second cycle of nivolumab. These receptors originate from a human donor with classical Hodgkin lymphoma.

A single count supports this clone. The CDR3 is CASSFWGEVKLFF. CDR3 DNA: TGTGCCAGCAGTTTTTGGGGGGAGGTAAAACTGTTTTTT. The rearrangement uses TRBV28 and TRBJ1-4; a weak D match, TRBD1 (5 bases). V was clipped by 3 bases and J by 10 bases, with 12 bases between them. The germline V gene encodes CDR1 MDHEN and CDR2 SYDVKM. This CDR3 has 13 residues.

The chain employs TRBV4-2 and TRBJ2-7; 10 bases line up with TRBD1. The CDR3 is 19 residues long. The germline gives CDR1 LGHNA, CDR2 YNFKEQ. V was pared by 1 base and J by 2 bases, with 14 bases of the junction left unmatched. The CDR3 reads CASSQVRTPGTGATYEQYF. CDR3 nucleotide sequence: TGTGCCAGCAGCCAAGTTAGAACACCCGGGACAGGGGCCACCTACGAGCAGTACTTC.

V is TRBV5-1 and J is TRBJ2-5; tentative D call: TRBD2 (6 bases). This CDR3 has 14 amino acids. Germline V gene lookup returns CDR1 SGHRS and CDR2 YFSETQ. Trimming shortened V by 2 bases and J by 4 bases, and 12 bases separated the two germline ends. The CDR3 sequence: CASSLLALRETQYF. The DNA of the CDR3 is TGCGCCAGCAGCTTACTAGCTTTACGAGAGACCCAGTACTTC.

V and J are TRBV5-1 and TRBJ1-2, with 9 bases lining up with TRBD1. CDR3 length equals 13 residues. J gave up 6 bases and V 7 bases, and 7 bases lay outside the gene matches. Germline V lookup: CDR1 SGHRS, CDR2 YFSETQ. The CDR3: CASGEQGADGYTF. CDR3 nucleotide sequence: TGCGCCAGCGGAGAACAGGGGGCAGATGGCTACACCTTC. Full variable domain (remainder filled in from reference TRBV5-1 and TRBJ1-2): KAGVTQTPRYLIKTRGQQVTLSCSPISGHRSVSWYQQTPGQGLQFLFEYFSETQRNKGNFPGRFSGRQFSNSRSEMNVSTLELGDSALYLCASGEQGADGYTFGSGTRLTVV.

J is TRBJ1-2 and V is TRBV12-5; D is unresolved. The CDR3 is 22 amino acids. Deletions cut 2 bases from V and 10 bases from J, with 41 bases between. The germline V gene encodes CDR1 LGHNT and CDR2 FRNRAP. This CDR3 reads CASGLLVSPMNYGHPTSTIYTF. CDR3 bases: TGTGCTAGTGGTTTGTTGGTGTCCCCTATGAACTATGGCCATCCAACCTCAACCATCTACACCTTC.

The J gene is TRBJ2-7, the V gene TRBV28, with D possibly being TRBD1 or TRBD2 (5 bases each). Germline CDR1 reads MDHEN; CDR2 reads SYDVKM. CDR3 length: 13 residues. V lost 2 bases and J 6 bases, leaving 11 bases between the germline ends. The CDR3 spells CASSLTWDPEQYF. For the CDR3, the DNA is TGTGCCAGCAGTTTAACCTGGGACCCCGAGCAGTACTTC.

V usage is TRBV19 and J usage is TRBJ2-2; D perhaps matches TRBD2 (6 bases). CDR3 length: 12 amino acids. The germline V and J ends were trimmed by 7 bases and 4 bases, with 7 bases remaining between them. Germline-derived CDR1 and CDR2 are LNHDA and SQIVND (reference sequence). The CDR3 nucleotides are TGTGCCAGTAAGGGAGGCACCGGGGAGCTGTTTTTT. Protein product: CASKGGTGELFF.

The chain recombines TRBV30 with TRBJ2-7; D uncertain. This CDR3 has 11 residues. CDR1 is GTSNPN, CDR2 SVGIG, per germline (reference sequence). Trimming removed 4 bases from V and 4 bases from J, with 8 bases in between. DNA for the CDR3: TGTGCCTGGACGAGGATTTACGAGCAGTACTTC. It yields the protein CAWTRIYEQYF.

The genes are TRBV5-6 and TRBJ1-1; D not certain. With 0 bases removed from V and 4 bases from J, the gap between germline ends came to 13 bases. Germline CDR1 reads SGHDT; CDR2 reads YYEEEE. The CDR3 covers 15 residues. In nucleotides, the CDR3 is TGTGCCAGCAGCTTGGGCGGGCGCTTGGTCACTGAAGCTTTCTTT. It specifies CASSLGGRLVTEAFF.

The CDR3 coding sequence is TGTGCCAGCAGCTGGGGGGCCATCCTCGGCTACACCTTC. Translating it yields CASSWGAILGYTF. This chain joins TRBV7-2 and TRBJ1-2; possibly TRBD1 for D (6 bases). There are 13 residues in the CDR3. The V gene lost 4 bases and the J gene lost 8 bases, with 14 bases spanning the gap. Germline CDR1 reads SGHTA; CDR2 reads FQGNSA.

This clone was detected once. This chain joins TRBV5-1 and TRBJ2-7; 9 nucleotides match TRBD1. The germline CDR1 and CDR2 sequences are SGHRS and YFSETQ. The CDR3 extends over 15 amino acids. Losses at the gene ends were 2 bases for V and 3 bases for J; bases not matched to a gene: 6. CDR3 bases: TGCGCCAGCAGCTTTTATACGGACAGGGGCTACGAGCAGTACTTC. Translated, it gives CASSFYTDRGYEQYF.

V is TRBV6-6 and J is TRBJ1-5, with a tentative D call TRBD1 (6 bases). Germline CDR1 MNHNY, CDR2 SVGAGI (reference sequence). The CDR3 is made up of 13 amino acids. V lost 4 bases, J lost 5 bases, and 9 bases lay in between. CDR3 sequence: CASSSTGHQPQHF. For the CDR3, the DNA is TGTGCCAGCAGTTCAACAGGGCATCAGCCCCAGCATTTT.

The V call is TRBV28, the J call TRBJ1-1; unclear D gene. V was shortened by 1 base and J by 3 bases, with 6 bases between the two germline ends. The CDR3 consists of 13 residues. Germline V lookup: CDR1 MDHEN, CDR2 SYDVKM. CDR3 sequence: CASSLSGYTEAFF. Here the CDR3 DNA reads TGTGCCAGCAGTTTATCGGGATACACTGAAGCTTTCTTT.

V and J are TRBV9 and TRBJ1-1; TRBD1 might be the D (5 bases). V was shortened by 0 bases and J by 4 bases, with 13 bases between the two germline ends. This CDR3 region has 15 residues. Looked up from germline, CDR1 is SGDLS and CDR2 is YYNGEE. DNA for the CDR3: TGTGCCAGCAGCGTAGCTGCGGGGGTTTCCACTGAAGCTTTCTTT. Its protein product is CASSVAAGVSTEAFF. Filled out from reference TRBV9 and TRBJ1-1, the complete variable domain reads DSGVTQTPKHLITATGQRVTLRCSPRSGDLSVYWYQQSLDQGLQFLIQYYNGEERAKGNILERFSAQQFPDLHSELNLSSLELGDSALYFCASSVAAGVSTEAFFGQGTRLTVV.

The chain uses TRBV7-8 and TRBJ2-3, with 12 bases aligning to TRBD2. The CDR3 is 19 residues long. Per germline, CDR1 SGHVS and CDR2 FQNEAQ. V was pared by 5 bases and J by 2 bases, with 14 bases of the junction left unmatched. The DNA of the CDR3 is TGTGCCAGCAGCGTGGGACACCGACTAGCGGGGGACGTCACAGATACGCAGTATTTT. Translating it yields CASSVGHRLAGDVTDTQYF.

V is TRBV21-1 and J is TRBJ2-5; the table calls TRBD1, which could not be checked here. TRBV21-1 is designated a pseudogene. The CDR3 contains 15 residues. The CDR3 protein is CASSTRDRSQETQYF. CDR3 nucleotides: TGTGCCAGCAGCACGAGGGACAGGTCCCAAGAGACCCAGTACTTC.

The gene calls are TRBV7-9 and TRBJ2-7; a possible D gene is TRBD2 (5 bases). Germline loops: CDR1 SEHNR, CDR2 FQNEAQ (reference sequence). The CDR3 is 17 amino acids. V lost 5 bases and J 0 bases, leaving 20 bases between the germline ends. This CDR3 is CASSTGSGIGGSYEQYF. CDR3 sequence (DNA): TGTGCCAGCAGCACCGGCTCCGGGATCGGTGGCTCCTACGAGCAGTACTTC.

This chain joins TRBV19 and TRBJ1-5, with 9 bases aligning to TRBD1. From germline, CDR1 is LNHDA and CDR2 SQIVND (reference sequence). The junction had 13 bases not matched to a gene; V was cut back by 3 bases and J by 7 bases. The CDR3 is 17 amino acids. The CDR3 loop is CASSIGVTGGPWQPQHF. CDR3 coding DNA: TGTGCCAGTAGTATTGGTGTGACAGGGGGTCCGTGGCAGCCCCAGCATTTT.

This clone was seen once. This sequence joins TRBV19 and TRBJ2-2, with D perhaps matching TRBD1 or TRBD2 (5 bases each). Trimming pared 4 bases from V and 0 bases from J, leaving 12 bases between. There are 16 residues in the CDR3. Germline values: CDR1 LNHDA, CDR2 SQIVND (reference sequence). The CDR3 sequence: CASSSPGTANTGELFF. In DNA, the CDR3 is TGTGCCAGTAGTAGTCCCGGGACCGCGAACACCGGGGAGCTGTTTTTT.

This chain joins TRBV29-1 and TRBJ2-2, with D possibly being TRBD2 (5 bases). Germline CDR1 SQVTM, CDR2 ANQGSEA. Trimming left V 4 bases short and J 0 bases short, with 9 bases between. The CDR3 is 14 amino acids. The CDR3 bases are TGCAGCGTTGCCGGGGTCTCGAACACCGGGGAGCTGTTTTTT. It specifies CSVAGVSNTGELFF.